The clone carrying this TCR beta chain has just one count. The source of the sample is a study of cytomegalovirus exposure and HLA in healthy donors. The CDR3 length is 14 residues. With 8 bases clipped from V and 4 bases from J, the junction kept 7 bases outside the gene matches. Germline assignment: CDR1 MNHNS and CDR2 SASEGT. Primers included in the PCR were 60 Vbeta and 13 Jbeta primers. Measured with immunoSEQ multiplex PCR; TCRdb has only the in-frame clones, and not every one. Of 95,000 to 110,000 clones detected, 77% appear once; the ten largest clones hold roughly 4.2%. Sequencing input: PBMCs. The chain uses TRBV6-1 and TRBJ1-2; 10 nucleotides match TRBD1. The receptor's source is a male donor in good health and CMV-seronegative. The CDR3, as DNA: TGTGCCAGCCGTCCGGGACAGGGGATCTATGGCTACACCTTC. Protein: CASRPGQGIYGYTF.